Listed here are 5 T cell receptor beta chains from one sample, sequenced in a study of T cell changes during pregnancy in multiple sclerosis. Assay used: immunoSEQ multiplex PCR; TCRdb lists only in-frame clones, some missing. Of roughly 62,000 clones listed, approximately 90% are singletons. Specimen: peripheral blood, collected in the first trimester of pregnancy. The receptors stem from a female donor with multiple sclerosis, enrolled in a pregnancy study.

The CDR3 DNA is TGTGCCAGCAGCCCCGACACTCAGGGGCCGTTCTTC. It codes for CASSPDTQGPFF. The V gene is TRBV7-2, the J gene TRBJ2-1; possibly TRBD1 for D (6 bases). The CDR3 has 12 residues. From germline, CDR1 is SGHTA and CDR2 FQGNSA. The ends were cut back, 5 bases at V and 15 bases at J, with 17 bases in the middle.

This sequence joins TRBV19 and TRBJ2-7; 7 nucleotides agree with TRBD1. J lost 3 bases, V lost 4 bases, and 6 bases had no gene match. In germline, CDR1 is LNHDA, CDR2 SQIVND (reference sequence). This CDR3 spans 14 amino acids. DNA of the CDR3: TGTGCCAGTAGTAATCAGGGGGTCGGCTACGAGCAGTACTTC. This sequence encodes CASSNQGVGYEQYF.

This clone was counted only a few times. J is TRBJ1-2 and V is TRBV7-9; TRBD1 aligns across 7 bases. Germline V lookup: CDR1 SEHNR, CDR2 FQNEAQ (reference sequence). With 4 bases clipped from V and 8 bases from J, the junction kept 13 bases outside the gene matches. The CDR3 is made up of 15 amino acids. The CDR3 region is CASSSTDGSRGGYTF. The DNA for the CDR3 is TGTGCCAGCAGCTCCACGGACGGATCCAGGGGGGGCTACACCTTC.

This rearrangement joins TRBV27 to TRBJ1-5; 11 nucleotides match TRBD1. With V trimmed by 7 bases and J by 9 bases, 8 bases remained unmatched. In germline, CDR1 is MNHEY, CDR2 SMNVEV (reference sequence). CDR3 size: 14 residues. CDR3 sequence: CASKPGQGAWPQHF. The CDR3 DNA follows: TGTGCCAGCAAACCCGGACAGGGGGCCTGGCCCCAGCATTTT.

This rearrangement joins TRBV6-5 to TRBJ2-2, with 10 bases that match TRBD2. The CDR3 is made up of 15 amino acids. Germline V lookup: CDR1 MNHEY, CDR2 SVGAGI. The ends lost 8 bases at V and 8 bases at J; junction bases unmatched: 11. The CDR3 sequence: CASPRASGSRGELFF. The DNA of the CDR3 is TGTGCCAGCCCCCGGGCTAGCGGGAGTCGGGGGGAGCTGTTTTTT.